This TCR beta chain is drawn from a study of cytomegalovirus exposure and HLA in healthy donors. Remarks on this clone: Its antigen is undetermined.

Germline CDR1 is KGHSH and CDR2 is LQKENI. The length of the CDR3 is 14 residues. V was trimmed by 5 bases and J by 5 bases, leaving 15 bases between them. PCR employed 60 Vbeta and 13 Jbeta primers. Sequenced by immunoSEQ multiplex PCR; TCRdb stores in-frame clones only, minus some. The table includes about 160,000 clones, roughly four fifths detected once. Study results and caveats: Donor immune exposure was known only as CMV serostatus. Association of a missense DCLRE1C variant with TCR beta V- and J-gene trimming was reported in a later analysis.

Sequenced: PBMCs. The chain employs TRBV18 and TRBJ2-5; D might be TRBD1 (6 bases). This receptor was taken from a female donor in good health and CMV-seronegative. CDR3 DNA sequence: TGTGCCAGCTCAAGAACCGGACAGAGTGAGACCCAGTACTTC. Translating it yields CASSRTGQSETQYF.